The clone carrying this T cell receptor (beta chain) was observed a single time. The CDR3 consists of 16 residues. The V gene end was trimmed by 2 bases and the J gene end by 11 bases; junction bases not matched to a gene: 14. Per germline, CDR1 SEHNR and CDR2 FQNEAQ (reference sequence). Sequenced by immunoSEQ multiplex PCR; TCRdb stores in-frame clones only, minus some. The sample shows about 44,000 clones, over 80% of them seen only once. The sample belongs to a study of blood T cell repertoires in COVID-19. The receptor's source is a human donor in a cohort sampled during active COVID-19. Sequencing used peripheral blood. V usage is TRBV7-9 and J usage is TRBJ1-4; TRBD1 agrees at 7 bases. The DNA of the CDR3 is TGTGCCAGCAGCTTAAATGACCAGCCCGGACAGGTTAAACTGTTTTTT. Translating gives CASSLNDQPGQVKLFF.